This T cell receptor beta chain appears in the sequencing data of a study of shared clonotypes between healthy human individuals. Naive CD8 cells lacked CD45RO and underwent positive selection for CCR7, leaving out terminally differentiated effector memory CD45RA+ cells. Repertoires were generated with immunoSEQ multiplex PCR, while TCRdb's copy carries only in-frame clones and drops some. The repertoire holds approximately 590,000 clones, with roughly 96% as singletons. This CDR3 has 15 residues. The ends were cut back, 3 bases at V and 3 bases at J, with 15 bases in the middle. Germline V gene lookup returns CDR1 ENHRY and CDR2 SYGVKD.

Sequencing input: naive CD8+ T cells sorted from blood. The clonotype was recovered from a woman younger than 45 in good health. The chain carries TRBV10-3 and TRBJ2-7; tentative D call: TRBD1 (5 bases). CDR3 DNA: TGTGCCATCAGTGACCTTCCAGCAGGGATCTACGAGCAGTACTTC. Its translation is CAISDLPAGIYEQYF.